The entry below gives a single TCR beta chain sequence along with its context. The data originate from a study of sequential checkpoint blockade in melanoma. Turning to the study itself: Arm A got nivolumab then ipilimumab; arm B the reverse, 1:1. Each arm's sequence ended with maintenance nivolumab.

Measured with immunoSEQ multiplex PCR; TCRdb has only the in-frame clones, and not every one. The repertoire consists of about 38,000 clones, with about 88% occurring once and the leading ten covering around 11%. Trimming shortened V by 2 bases and J by 6 bases, and 14 bases separated the two germline ends. This CDR3 contains 16 residues. As to treatment: randomized to nivolumab then ipilimumab (arm A) or the reverse (arm B). None of the patients previously received DNA-damaging chemotherapy. From thawed PBMCs, live CD3+CD8+ cells negative for CD19 and CD56 were sorted. V is TRBV6-7 and J is TRBJ1-6, with D possibly being TRBD1 (5 bases). TRBV6-7 counts as an open reading frame of uncertain function. Sequences were derived from CD8+ T cells sorted from blood (inferred from file names), sampled from a patient given nivolumab and ipilimumab in sequence. The receptor was derived from a human donor with melanoma. CDR3 sequence: CASSYPRAGFNSPLHF. CDR3 DNA sequence: TGTGCCAGCAGTTACCCGAGAGCAGGGTTTAATTCACCCCTCCACTTT.